Listed here are 8 T cell receptor beta chains from one sample, sequenced in a study of CD8 T cells in ankylosing spondylitis. TCRdb redid the calling of the 5' RACE reads with MiXCR, one entry per CDR3 protein. The sample gives 150,000 to 200,000 distinct CDR3 sequences, 18% of which show up once; 4.3% is in the top ten. The sequenced material came from blood, either unsorted or a sorted T cell fraction (not recorded which). These TCRs come from a male donor under 30 with ankylosing spondylitis or in good health (not recorded which).

This clonotype was observed many times. V and J are TRBV20-1 and TRBJ2-1; 8 bases map to TRBD1. Per the germline V gene, CDR1 is DFQATT and CDR2 is SNEGSKA (reference sequence). The CDR3 sequence is 14 residues long. Unmatched junction bases numbered 6, after V lost 6 bases and J lost 2 bases. The CDR3 region has the DNA TGCAGTGCCCCACCGGGACAGGCCTACAATGAGCAGTTCTTC. It encodes CSAPPGQAYNEQFF.

This clonotype has a count of ten or more. The J gene is TRBJ1-5, the V gene TRBV12-3 or TRBV12-4; 8 bases match TRBD1. The CDR3 is 15 residues long. With 5 bases clipped from V and 1 base from J, the junction kept 4 bases outside the gene matches. As DNA, the CDR3 is TGTGCCAGCAGTCCAGGGGGCGCGAGCAATCAGCCCCAGCATTTT. Amino acid sequence: CASSPGGASNQPQHF.

This clonotype occurred many times. The chain carries TRBV24-1 and TRBJ2-1; 10 nucleotides line up with TRBD2. CDR3 length: 16 residues. Germline loops: CDR1 KGHDR, CDR2 SFDVKD. The trim removed 3 bases at V and 5 bases at J, leaving 6 bases unmatched. The CDR3: CATSDTGTSADNEQFF. CDR3 nucleotide sequence: TGTGCCACCAGTGATACAGGGACTAGCGCGGACAATGAGCAGTTCTTC.

This clonotype was observed at least ten times. V gene TRBV7-2 combines with J gene TRBJ2-7; 8 bases fit TRBD2. V gave up 1 base and J gave up 0 bases; unmatched junction bases: 2. Looked up from germline, CDR1 is SGHTA and CDR2 is FQGNSA. CDR3 size: 15 residues. CDR3 in amino acids: CASSLVREASYEQYF. The CDR3 DNA reads as TGTGCCAGCAGCTTAGTGCGGGAGGCCTCCTACGAGCAGTACTTC.

This clonotype was found many times. This rearrangement joins TRBV6-2 or TRBV6-3 to TRBJ2-2; 8 nucleotides agree with TRBD1. V lost 5 bases and J lost 3; bases outside the gene matches: 5. The length of the CDR3 is 15 residues. Germline V CDR1 and CDR2: MNHEY, SVGEGT. CDR3 DNA sequence: TGTGCCAGCAGTCGCCAGGGGGCTTACACCGGGGAGCTGTTTTTT. This gives the protein CASSRQGAYTGELFF.

This clonotype was detected many times. V and J are TRBV5-1 and TRBJ1-5; TRBD1 matches 7 bases. J gave up 2 bases and V 3 bases, and 2 bases lay outside the gene matches. Germline V gene lookup returns CDR1 SGHRS and CDR2 YFSETQ. CDR3 length: 14 amino acids. CDR3 DNA sequence: TGCGCCAGCAGCTGGACAGGTGGCAATCAGCCCCAGCATTTT. Translation: CASSWTGGNQPQHF.

This clonotype was seen many times. V and J are TRBV6-6 and TRBJ2-7; TRBD2 might be the D (6 bases). With 6 bases removed from V and 4 bases from J, the gap between germline ends came to 13 bases. Germline values: CDR1 MNHNY, CDR2 SVGAGI (reference sequence). This CDR3 spans 13 amino acids. The CDR3 spells CASSPPGGYEQYV. The DNA of the CDR3 is TGTGCCAGCAGCCCCCCTGGGGGGTACGAGCAGTACGTC.

This clonotype was counted at least ten times. The rearrangement links TRBV10-3 to TRBJ2-7; D assignment may be TRBD1 or TRBD2 (5 bases each). The CDR3 is 15 residues long. The V end lost 6 bases, the J end lost 0 bases, and 15 bases lay between the germline ends. The germline gives CDR1 ENHRY, CDR2 SYGVKD. This chain's CDR3 is CAIRISGTGSYEQYF. CDR3 sequence (DNA): TGTGCCATCAGGATCTCCGGGACGGGCTCCTACGAGCAGTACTTC.